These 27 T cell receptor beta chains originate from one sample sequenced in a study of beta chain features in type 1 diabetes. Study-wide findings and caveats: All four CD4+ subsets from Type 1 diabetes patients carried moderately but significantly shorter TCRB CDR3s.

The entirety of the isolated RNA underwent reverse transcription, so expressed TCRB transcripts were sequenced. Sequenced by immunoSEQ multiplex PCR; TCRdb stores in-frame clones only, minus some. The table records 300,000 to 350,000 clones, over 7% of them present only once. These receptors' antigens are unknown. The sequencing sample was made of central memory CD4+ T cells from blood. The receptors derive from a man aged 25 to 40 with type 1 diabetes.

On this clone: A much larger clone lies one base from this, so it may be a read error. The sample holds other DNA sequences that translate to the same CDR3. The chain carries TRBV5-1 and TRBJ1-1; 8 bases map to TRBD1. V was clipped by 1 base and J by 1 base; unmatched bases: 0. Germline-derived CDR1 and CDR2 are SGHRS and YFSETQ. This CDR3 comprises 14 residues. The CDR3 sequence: CASSLQGANTEAFF. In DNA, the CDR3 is TGCGCCAGCAGCTTGCAGGGGGCGAACACTGAAGCTTTCTTT.

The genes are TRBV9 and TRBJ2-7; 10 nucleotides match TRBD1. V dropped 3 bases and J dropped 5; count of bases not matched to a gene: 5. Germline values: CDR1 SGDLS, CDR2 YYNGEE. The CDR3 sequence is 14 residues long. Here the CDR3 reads CASSARDRGDEQYF. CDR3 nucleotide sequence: TGTGCCAGCAGCGCCCGGGACAGGGGTGACGAGCAGTACTTC.

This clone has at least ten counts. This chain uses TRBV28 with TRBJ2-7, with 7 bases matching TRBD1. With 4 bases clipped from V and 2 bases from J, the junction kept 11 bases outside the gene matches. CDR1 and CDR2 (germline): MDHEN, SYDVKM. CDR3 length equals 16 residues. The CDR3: CASSSYRGGNAYEQYF. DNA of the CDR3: TGTGCCAGCAGTTCCTACAGGGGTGGTAACGCCTACGAGCAGTACTTC.

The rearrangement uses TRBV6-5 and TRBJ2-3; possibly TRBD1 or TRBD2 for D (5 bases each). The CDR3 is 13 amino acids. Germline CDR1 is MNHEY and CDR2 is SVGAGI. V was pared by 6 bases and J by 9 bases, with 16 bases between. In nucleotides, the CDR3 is TGTGCCAGCAGCGACCGTTCCCGGGGCACGCAGTATTTT. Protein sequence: CASSDRSRGTQYF.

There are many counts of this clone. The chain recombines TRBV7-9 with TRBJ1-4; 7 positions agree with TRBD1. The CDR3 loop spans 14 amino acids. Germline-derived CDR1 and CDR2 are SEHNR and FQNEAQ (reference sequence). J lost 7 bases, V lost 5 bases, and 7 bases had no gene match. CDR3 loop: CASSTDRLTEKLFF. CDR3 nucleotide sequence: TGTGCCAGCAGCACGGACAGGTTAACTGAAAAACTGTTTTTT.

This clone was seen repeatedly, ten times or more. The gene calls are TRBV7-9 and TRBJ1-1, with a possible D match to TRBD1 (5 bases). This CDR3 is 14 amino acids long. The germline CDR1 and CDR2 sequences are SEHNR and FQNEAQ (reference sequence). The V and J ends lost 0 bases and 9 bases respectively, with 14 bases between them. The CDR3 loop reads CASSLALAGTKAFF. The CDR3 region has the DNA TGTGCCAGCAGCTTAGCGTTGGCAGGGACCAAAGCTTTCTTT. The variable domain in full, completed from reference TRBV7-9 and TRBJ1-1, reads DTGVSQNPRHKITKRGQNVTFRCDPISEHNRLYWYRQTLGQGPEFLTYFQNEAQLEKSRLLSDRFSAERPKGSFSTLEIQRTEQGDSAMYLCASSLALAGTKAFFGQGTRLTVV.

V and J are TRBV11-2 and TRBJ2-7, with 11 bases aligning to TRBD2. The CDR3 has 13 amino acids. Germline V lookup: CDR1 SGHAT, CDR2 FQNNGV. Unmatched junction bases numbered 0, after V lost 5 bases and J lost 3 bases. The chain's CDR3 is CASSGTSGYEQYF. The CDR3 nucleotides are TGTGCCAGCAGCGGGACTAGCGGCTACGAGCAGTACTTC.

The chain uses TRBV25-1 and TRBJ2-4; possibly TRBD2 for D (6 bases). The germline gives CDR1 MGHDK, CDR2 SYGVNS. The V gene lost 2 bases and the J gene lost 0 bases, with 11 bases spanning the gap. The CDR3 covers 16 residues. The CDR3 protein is CASSEMQGLAKNIQYF. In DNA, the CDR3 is TGTGCCAGCAGTGAAATGCAGGGACTAGCCAAAAACATTCAGTACTTC.

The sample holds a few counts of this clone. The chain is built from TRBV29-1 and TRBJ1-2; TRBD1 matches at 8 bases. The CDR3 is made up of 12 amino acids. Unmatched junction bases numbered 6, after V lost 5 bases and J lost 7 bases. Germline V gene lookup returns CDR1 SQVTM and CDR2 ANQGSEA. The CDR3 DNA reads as TGCAGCGTTTTGACAGGGGCGGGTGGCTACACCTTC. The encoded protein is CSVLTGAGGYTF.

The CDR3 protein is CASSLSPPGDRGSEAFF. As DNA, the CDR3 is TGCGCCAGCAGCCTATCTCCTCCGGGGGACAGGGGCTCTGAAGCTTTCTTT. V and J are TRBV4-3 and TRBJ1-1; TRBD1 aligns across 10 bases. J lost 6 bases, V lost 4 bases, and 14 bases had no gene match. The CDR3 totals 17 residues. Germline CDR1 is LGHNA and CDR2 is YSLEER.

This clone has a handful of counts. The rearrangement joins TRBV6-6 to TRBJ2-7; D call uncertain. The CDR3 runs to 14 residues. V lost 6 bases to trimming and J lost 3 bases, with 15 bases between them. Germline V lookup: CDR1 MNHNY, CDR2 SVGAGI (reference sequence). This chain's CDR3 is CASSSPDAYYEQYF. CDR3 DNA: TGTGCCAGCAGCTCCCCGGACGCTTACTACGAGCAGTACTTC.

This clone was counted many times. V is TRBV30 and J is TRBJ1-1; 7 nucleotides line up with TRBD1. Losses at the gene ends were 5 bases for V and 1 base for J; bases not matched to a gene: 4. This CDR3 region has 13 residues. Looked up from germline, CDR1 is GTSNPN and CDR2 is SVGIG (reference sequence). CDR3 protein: CAWSTGTNTEAFF. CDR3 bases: TGTGCCTGGTCGACAGGGACGAACACTGAAGCTTTCTTT.

The CDR3 sequence: CASREGADEKLFF. DNA of the CDR3: TGTGCCAGCAGAGAGGGGGCGGATGAAAAACTGTTTTTT. The chain links TRBV28 to TRBJ1-4, with 7 bases that match TRBD1. CDR3 length equals 13 residues. The ends lost 6 bases at V and 6 bases at J; junction bases unmatched: 4. Per the germline V gene, CDR1 is MDHEN and CDR2 is SYDVKM.

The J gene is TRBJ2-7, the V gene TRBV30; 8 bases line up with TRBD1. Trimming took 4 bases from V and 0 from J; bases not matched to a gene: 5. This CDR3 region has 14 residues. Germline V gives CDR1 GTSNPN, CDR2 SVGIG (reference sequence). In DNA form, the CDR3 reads TGTGCCTGGACGTCGGGACAGGACTCCTACGAGCAGTACTTC. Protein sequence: CAWTSGQDSYEQYF.

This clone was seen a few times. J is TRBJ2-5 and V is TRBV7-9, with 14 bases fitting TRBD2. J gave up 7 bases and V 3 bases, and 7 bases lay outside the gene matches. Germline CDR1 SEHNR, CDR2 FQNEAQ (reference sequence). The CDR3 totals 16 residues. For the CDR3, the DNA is TGTGCCAGCAGCTTGGGACTAGCGGGGGACCAGGGGACCCAGTACTTC. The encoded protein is CASSLGLAGDQGTQYF.

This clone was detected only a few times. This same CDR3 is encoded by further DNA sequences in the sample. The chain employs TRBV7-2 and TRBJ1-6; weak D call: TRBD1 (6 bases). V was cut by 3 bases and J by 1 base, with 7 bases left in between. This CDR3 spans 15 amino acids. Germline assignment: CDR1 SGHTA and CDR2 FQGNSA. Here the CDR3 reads CASSLDSSYNSPLHF. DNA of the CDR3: TGTGCCAGCAGCTTGGACAGTTCCTATAATTCACCCCTCCACTTT.

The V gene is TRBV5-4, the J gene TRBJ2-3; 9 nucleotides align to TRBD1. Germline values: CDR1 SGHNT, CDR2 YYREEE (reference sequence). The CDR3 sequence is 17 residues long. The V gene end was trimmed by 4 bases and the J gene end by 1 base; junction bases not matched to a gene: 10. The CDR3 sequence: CASSPAGTGRGTDTQYF. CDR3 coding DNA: TGTGCCAGCAGCCCCGCCGGGACAGGGAGGGGCACAGATACGCAGTATTTT.

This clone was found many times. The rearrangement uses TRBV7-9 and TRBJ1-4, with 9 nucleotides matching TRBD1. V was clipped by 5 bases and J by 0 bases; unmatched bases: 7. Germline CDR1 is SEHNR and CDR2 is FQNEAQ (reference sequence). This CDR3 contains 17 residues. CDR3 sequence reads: CASSQGTGPATNEKLFF. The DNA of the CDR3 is TGTGCCAGCAGCCAAGGGACAGGGCCCGCAACTAATGAAAAACTGTTTTTT.

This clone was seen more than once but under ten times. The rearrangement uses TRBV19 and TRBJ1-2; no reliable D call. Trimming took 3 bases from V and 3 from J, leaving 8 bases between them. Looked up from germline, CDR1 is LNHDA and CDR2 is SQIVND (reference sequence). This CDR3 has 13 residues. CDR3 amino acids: CASSIAEDYGYTF. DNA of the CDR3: TGTGCCAGTAGTATCGCTGAAGACTATGGCTACACCTTC.

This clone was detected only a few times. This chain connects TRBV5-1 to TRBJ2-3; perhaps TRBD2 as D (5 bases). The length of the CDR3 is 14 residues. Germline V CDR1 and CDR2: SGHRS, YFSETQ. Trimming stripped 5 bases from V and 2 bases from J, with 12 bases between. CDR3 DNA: TGCGCCAGCAGAGAGGGAACGCTCACAGATACGCAGTATTTT. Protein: CASREGTLTDTQYF.

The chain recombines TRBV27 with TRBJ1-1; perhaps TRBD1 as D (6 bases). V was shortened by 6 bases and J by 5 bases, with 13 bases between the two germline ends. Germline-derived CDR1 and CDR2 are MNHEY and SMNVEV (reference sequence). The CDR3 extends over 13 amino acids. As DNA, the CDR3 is TGTGCCAGCAGCCAGAGTAGGGGGACTGAAGCTTTCTTT. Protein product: CASSQSRGTEAFF.

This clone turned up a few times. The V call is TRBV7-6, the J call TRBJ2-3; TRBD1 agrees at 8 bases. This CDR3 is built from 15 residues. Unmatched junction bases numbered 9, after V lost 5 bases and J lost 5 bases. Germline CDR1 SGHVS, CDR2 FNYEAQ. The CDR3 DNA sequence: TGTGCCAGCAGCCCGATAGGACAGGGCAGAGATACGCAGTATTTT. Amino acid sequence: CASSPIGQGRDTQYF. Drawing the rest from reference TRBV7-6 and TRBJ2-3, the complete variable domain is GAGVSQSPRYKVTKRGQDVALRCDPISGHVSLYWYRQALGQGPEFLTYFNYEAQQDKSGLPNDRFSAERPEGSISTLTIQRTEQRDSAMYRCASSPIGQGRDTQYFGPGTRLTVL.

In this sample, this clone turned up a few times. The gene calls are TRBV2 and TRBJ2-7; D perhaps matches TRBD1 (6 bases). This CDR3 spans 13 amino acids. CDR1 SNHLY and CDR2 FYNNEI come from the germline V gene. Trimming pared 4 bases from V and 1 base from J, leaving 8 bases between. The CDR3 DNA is TGTGCCAGCAGTGGGGACATTTCCTACGAGCAGTACTTC. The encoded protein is CASSGDISYEQYF.

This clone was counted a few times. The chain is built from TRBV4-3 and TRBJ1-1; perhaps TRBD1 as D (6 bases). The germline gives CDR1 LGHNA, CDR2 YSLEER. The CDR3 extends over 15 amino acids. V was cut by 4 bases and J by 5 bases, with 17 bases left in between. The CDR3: CASSPEVGGGTEAFF. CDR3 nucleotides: TGCGCCAGCAGCCCCGAGGTAGGGGGAGGGACTGAAGCTTTCTTT.

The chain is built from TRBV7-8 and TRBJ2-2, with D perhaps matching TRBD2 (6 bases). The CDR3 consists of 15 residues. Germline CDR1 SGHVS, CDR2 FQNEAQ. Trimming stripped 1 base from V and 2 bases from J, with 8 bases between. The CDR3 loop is CASSLDGGNTGELFF. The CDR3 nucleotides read TGTGCCAGCAGCTTAGACGGGGGTAACACCGGGGAGCTGTTTTTT.

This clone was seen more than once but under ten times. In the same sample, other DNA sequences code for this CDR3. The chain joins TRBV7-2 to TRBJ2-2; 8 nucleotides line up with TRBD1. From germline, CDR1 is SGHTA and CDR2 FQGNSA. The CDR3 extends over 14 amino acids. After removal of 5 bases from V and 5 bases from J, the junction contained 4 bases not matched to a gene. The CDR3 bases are TGTGCCAGCAGCGCCGGACAGGGTACCGGGGAGCTGTTTTTT. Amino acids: CASSAGQGTGELFF. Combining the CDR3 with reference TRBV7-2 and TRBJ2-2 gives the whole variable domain GAGVSQSPSNKVTEKGKDVELRCDPISGHTALYWYRQSLGQGLEFLIYFQGNSAPDKSGLPSDRFSAERTGGSVSTLTIQRTQQEDSAVYLCASSAGQGTGELFFGEGSRLTVL.

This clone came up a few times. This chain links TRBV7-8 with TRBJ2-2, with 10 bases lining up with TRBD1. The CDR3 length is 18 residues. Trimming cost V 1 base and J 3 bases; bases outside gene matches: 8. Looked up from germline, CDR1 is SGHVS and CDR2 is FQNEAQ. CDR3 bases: TGTGCCAGCAGCTTAGTTCTGGGGGACAGGGGTTACACCGGGGAGCTGTTTTTT. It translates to CASSLVLGDRGYTGELFF.